Detailed here is one T cell receptor beta chain. This sample was included in a study of cytotoxic CD8 clonotypes in ibrutinib-treated CLL. TCRdb's copy holds only in-frame clones and misses some; the assay was immunoSEQ multiplex PCR. Among tens of thousands of clones listed, about nine tenths were seen once. This CDR3 spans 14 amino acids. J lost 7 bases, V lost 4 bases, and 5 bases had no gene match. Per the germline V gene, CDR1 is LNHDA and CDR2 is SQIVND (reference sequence). This specimen was PBMCs, taken after 12 months of ibrutinib treatment. This sequence joins TRBV19 and TRBJ1-4; 8 bases agree with TRBD1. The clonotype comes from a human donor with chronic lymphocytic leukemia. As DNA, the CDR3 is TGTGCCAGTAGTAGAACAGGGGGTTTTGAAAAACTGTTTTTT. Translation gives CASSRTGGFEKLFF.